What follows are 12 T cell receptor beta chains derived from one specimen sequenced in a study of cytomegalovirus exposure and HLA in healthy donors. The PCR made use of 60 Vbeta and 13 Jbeta primers. Repertoires were generated with immunoSEQ multiplex PCR, while TCRdb's copy carries only in-frame clones and drops some. The sample includes about 140,000 clones, roughly 80% of them seen just once. Source material: PBMCs. The receptor source for this set is a female donor in good health and CMV-seronegative.

This clone was observed a few times. This chain's CDR3 is CASSHGQGQETQYF. In DNA, the CDR3 is TGTGCCAGCAGCCACGGACAGGGTCAAGAGACCCAGTACTTC. This chain connects TRBV4-2 to TRBJ2-5, with 8 nucleotides matching TRBD1. Trimming removed 3 bases from V and 2 bases from J; junction bases left unmatched: 2. Germline CDR1 reads LGHNA; CDR2 reads YNFKEQ. The CDR3 is 14 residues long.

CDR3 DNA: TGTGCCAGCAGCCACACAGGGGACTATGGCTACACCTTC. Its protein product is CASSHTGDYGYTF. The rearrangement uses TRBV27 and TRBJ1-2; 7 bases fit TRBD1. This CDR3 comprises 13 residues. With V trimmed by 6 bases and J by 3 bases, 4 bases remained unmatched. Germline V gene lookup returns CDR1 MNHEY and CDR2 SMNVEV (reference sequence).

The chain employs TRBV2 and TRBJ1-5; tentatively, D is TRBD1 (5 bases). Germline lookup yields CDR1 SNHLY and CDR2 FYNNEI. The CDR3 sequence is 16 residues long. V lost 4 bases and J lost 1, with 14 bases in between. The CDR3 loop is CASSATQGGSNQPQHF. DNA for the CDR3: TGTGCCAGCAGTGCGACCCAGGGAGGGAGCAATCAGCCCCAGCATTTT. The variable domain in full, completed from reference TRBV2 and TRBJ1-5, reads EPEVTQTPSHQVTQMGQEVILRCVPISNHLYFYWYRQILGQKVEFLVSFYNNEISEKSEIFDDQFSVERPDGSNFTLKIRSTKLEDSAMYFCASSATQGGSNQPQHFGDGTRLSIL.

This chain links TRBV5-6 with TRBJ1-4, with D possibly matching TRBD1 (6 bases). V was cut by 4 bases and J by 7 bases, with 11 bases left in between. Germline loops: CDR1 SGHDT, CDR2 YYEEEE. The CDR3 spans 13 residues. The CDR3 is CASSPSGAEKLFF. DNA of the CDR3: TGTGCCAGCAGCCCCTCAGGGGCTGAAAAACTGTTTTTT.

J is TRBJ1-5 and V is TRBV30; 7 nucleotides line up with TRBD1. The germline CDR1 and CDR2 sequences are GTSNPN and SVGIG (reference sequence). The CDR3 consists of 16 residues. Trimming cost V 4 bases and J 6 bases; bases outside gene matches: 15. The chain's CDR3 is CAWTSGGIGVSQPQHF. For the CDR3, the DNA is TGTGCCTGGACATCAGGGGGAATAGGGGTAAGTCAGCCCCAGCATTTT.

The chain has TRBV2 and TRBJ2-7; TRBD1 matches at 11 bases. This CDR3 comprises 15 residues. Germline values: CDR1 SNHLY, CDR2 FYNNEI. Trimming removed 4 bases from V and 2 bases from J; junction bases left unmatched: 4. This chain's CDR3 is CASSVGDRGTYEQYF. CDR3 bases: TGTGCCAGCAGTGTGGGGGACAGGGGGACCTACGAGCAGTACTTC. Using reference TRBV2 and TRBJ2-7 for the parts outside the CDR3, the full variable domain is EPEVTQTPSHQVTQMGQEVILRCVPISNHLYFYWYRQILGQKVEFLVSFYNNEISEKSEIFDDQFSVERPDGSNFTLKIRSTKLEDSAMYFCASSVGDRGTYEQYFGPGTRLTVT.

This clone is a singleton in its sample. The rearrangement links TRBV13 to TRBJ2-1; no reliable D call. Per the germline V gene, CDR1 is PRHDT and CDR2 is FYEKMQ (reference sequence). This CDR3 has 15 residues. V lost 1 base and J 0 bases, leaving 7 bases between the germline ends. The DNA of the CDR3 is TGTGCCAGCAGCTTAGCCCTGAGCTCCTACAATGAGCAGTTCTTC. Protein sequence: CASSLALSSYNEQFF.

The chain has TRBV6-1 and TRBJ1-1, with a possible D match to TRBD1 (5 bases). Germline values: CDR1 MNHNS, CDR2 SASEGT. V dropped 2 bases and J dropped 3 bases, with 10 bases sitting between them. The CDR3 consists of 14 residues. CDR3 nucleotide sequence: TGTGCCAGCAGTGAACGGGGGTCAGACACTGAAGCTTTCTTT. It yields the protein CASSERGSDTEAFF.

The V and J genes are TRBV5-6 and TRBJ1-5; D is unresolved. V dropped 5 bases and J dropped 2 bases, with 11 bases sitting between them. This CDR3 is built from 14 residues. Germline CDR1 is SGHDT and CDR2 is YYEEEE. In DNA form, the CDR3 reads TGTGCCAGCAGGCTTTGGGGAGGCAATCAGCCCCAGCATTTT. This codes for CASRLWGGNQPQHF. Full variable domain (remainder filled in from reference TRBV5-6 and TRBJ1-5): DAGVTQSPTHLIKTRGQQVTLRCSPKSGHDTVSWYQQALGQGPQFIFQYYEEEERQRGNFPDRFSGHQFPNYSSELNVNALLLGDSALYLCASRLWGGNQPQHFGDGTRLSIL.

The J gene is TRBJ2-1, the V gene TRBV29-1, with 7 nucleotides matching TRBD2. After removal of 4 bases from V and 4 bases from J, the junction contained 4 bases not matched to a gene. The length of the CDR3 is 13 residues. In germline, CDR1 is SQVTM, CDR2 ANQGSEA. The CDR3 DNA reads as TGCAGCGTTGCTAGCGGAAAATACAATGAGCAGTTCTTC. It encodes CSVASGKYNEQFF.

J is TRBJ2-7 and V is TRBV7-2; TRBD1 is a possible D gene (6 bases). The V and J ends lost 5 bases and 5 bases respectively, with 13 bases between them. Looked up from germline, CDR1 is SGHTA and CDR2 is FQGNSA. The CDR3 length is 13 residues. The CDR3 DNA is TGTGCCAGCAGCGACACAGGGTGGGACGAGCAGTACTTC. Protein sequence: CASSDTGWDEQYF.

The rearrangement joins TRBV29-1 to TRBJ1-4; no reliable D call. The germline V gene has CDR1 SQVTM and CDR2 ANQGSEA. V was shortened by 7 bases and J by 3 bases, with 6 bases between the two germline ends. This CDR3 comprises 11 residues. The CDR3 DNA reads as TGCAGCGCGCCAGCTAATGAAAAACTGTTTTTT. It specifies CSAPANEKLFF.